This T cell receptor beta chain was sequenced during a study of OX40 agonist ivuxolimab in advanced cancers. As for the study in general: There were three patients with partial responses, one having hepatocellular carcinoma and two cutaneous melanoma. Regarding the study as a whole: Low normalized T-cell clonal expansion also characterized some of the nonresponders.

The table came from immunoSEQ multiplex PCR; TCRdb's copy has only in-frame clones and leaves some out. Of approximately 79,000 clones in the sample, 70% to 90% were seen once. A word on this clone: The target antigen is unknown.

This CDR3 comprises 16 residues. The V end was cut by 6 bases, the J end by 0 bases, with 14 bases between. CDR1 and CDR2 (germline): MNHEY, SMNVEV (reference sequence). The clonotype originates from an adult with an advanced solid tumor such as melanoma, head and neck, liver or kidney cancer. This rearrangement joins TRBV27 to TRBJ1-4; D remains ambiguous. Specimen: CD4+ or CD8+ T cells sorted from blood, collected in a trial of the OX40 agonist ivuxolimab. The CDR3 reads CASSREYKTTNEKLFF. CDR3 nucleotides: TGTGCCAGCAGCCGAGAATATAAGACAACTAATGAAAAACTGTTTTTT. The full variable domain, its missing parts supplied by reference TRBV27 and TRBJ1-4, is EAQVTQNPRYLITVTGKKLTVTCSQNMNHEYMSWYRQDPGLGLRQIYYSMNVEVTDKGDVPEGYKVSRKEKRNFPLILESPSPNQTSLYFCASSREYKTTNEKLFFGSGTQLSVL.